This is a list of T cell receptor beta chains from one sample in a study of cytomegalovirus exposure and HLA in healthy donors. Sequencing used immunoSEQ multiplex PCR; TCRdb keeps in-frame clones, though not all of them. The table shows about 200,000 clones, with roughly 86% occurring only once. The sample consisted of PBMCs. The receptors come from a man in his forties or fifties in good health and CMV-seropositive. Both conserved end residues are part of each CDR3. D genes are given only for firm matches. Some rows have no size entry. The others give once, few or many, or a class for an expanded clone.

abundance	v_gene	j_gene	d_gene	CDR3aa	CDR3nt
.	TRBV6-1	TRBJ1-4	.	CASSLSGGTNEKLFF	TGTGCCAGCAGTCTCTCGGGGGGGACTAATGAAAAACTGTTTTTT
few	TRBV15	TRBJ2-3	TRBD1	CATSRGDRVITDTQYF	TGTGCCACCAGCAGAGGGGACAGGGTAATCACAGATACGCAGTATTTT
.	TRBV18	TRBJ2-7	.	CASSPSAGTLSGEQYF	TGTGCCAGCTCACCCTCTGCAGGGACACTCTCAGGGGAGCAGTACTTC
.	TRBV9	TRBJ2-2	.	CASSVEAGNTGELFF	TGTGCCAGCAGCGTAGAGGCAGGGAACACCGGGGAGCTGTTTTTT
.	TRBV19	TRBJ1-2	.	CASRSDRSNYGYTF	TGTGCCAGTAGATCGGACAGATCTAACTATGGCTACACCTTC
.	TRBV6-5	TRBJ1-1	.	CASSYAGLITEAFF	TGTGCCAGCAGTTACGCAGGGTTAATCACTGAAGCTTTCTTT
.	TRBV2	TRBJ1-6	TRBD1	CASSGQESSYNSPLHF	TGTGCCAGCTCCGGACAGGAAAGCTCCTATAATTCACCCCTCCACTTT
.	TRBV30	TRBJ2-3	.	CAWTRYTETQYF	TGTGCCTGGACCCGATACACGGAGACGCAGTATTTT
.	TRBV5-1	TRBJ2-7	TRBD1	CASSPGDRGWEQYF	TGCGCCAGCAGCCCCGGGGACAGAGGGTGGGAGCAGTACTTC
once	TRBV2	TRBJ1-6	TRBD1	CASRMGTGGDNSPLHF	TGTGCCAGCAGGATGGGGACAGGGGGCGATAATTCACCCCTCCACTTT
.	TRBV10-3	TRBJ2-3	.	CAIRGAGGKDTQYF	TGTGCCATCAGGGGAGCGGGCGGGAAGGATACGCAGTATTTT
.	TRBV7-7	TRBJ2-7	TRBD1	CASSFRQGKNYEQYF	TGTGCCAGCAGCTTTAGACAGGGTAAGAACTACGAGCAGTACTTC
.	TRBV19	TRBJ2-3	.	CASSRGGGSRADTQYF	TGTGCCAGTAGTCGCGGAGGAGGGAGTCGGGCAGATACGCAGTATTTT
.	TRBV6-5	TRBJ2-1	TRBD2	CASSYSLAERYQFF	TGTGCCAGCAGTTACTCACTAGCGGAGAGGTACCAGTTCTTC
once	TRBV20-1	TRBJ2-7	.	CSATGYVQYF	TGCAGTGCTACAGGGTACGTGCAGTACTTC
.	TRBV19	TRBJ2-7	TRBD1	CASSTPGQGYDEQYF	TGTGCCAGTAGTACCCCGGGACAGGGGTATGACGAGCAGTACTTC
.	TRBV27	TRBJ2-7	.	CASRAQGNYEQYF	TGTGCCAGCAGGGCACAGGGTAACTACGAGCAGTACTTC
.	TRBV11-2	TRBJ1-2	.	CASSLDRQGMGYTF	TGTGCCAGCAGCTTAGATCGGCAGGGGATGGGCTACACCTTC
.	TRBV10-3	TRBJ2-5	TRBD1	CATQIEGQGGETQYF	TGTGCCACCCAAATCGAGGGACAGGGAGGAGAGACCCAGTACTTC
.	TRBV19	TRBJ1-5	.	CASSLQAYSNQPQHF	TGTGCCAGTAGCCTACAGGCCTATAGCAATCAGCCCCAGCATTTT
.	TRBV7-8	TRBJ2-1	TRBD2	CASSPQSGRARPPYNEQFF	TGTGCCAGCAGCCCTCAGAGCGGGAGGGCCAGACCCCCTTACAATGAGCAGTTCTTC
.	TRBV27	TRBJ2-7	.	CASSFQGRWHYEQYF	TGTGCCAGCAGTTTCCAGGGTAGGTGGCATTACGAGCAGTACTTC
.	TRBV5-1	TRBJ2-4	.	CASSFRVAKNIQYF	TGCGCCAGCAGCTTTCGGGTAGCCAAAAACATTCAGTACTTC
.	TRBV18	TRBJ2-7	.	CASSMTEAYEQYF	TGTGCCAGCTCAATGACAGAAGCCTACGAGCAGTACTTC
once	TRBV18	TRBJ1-1	TRBD1	CASRDRGGNTEAFF	TGTGCCAGCAGAGACAGGGGGGGGAACACTGAAGCTTTCTTT
.	TRBV6-5	TRBJ2-7	.	CASSDRGSSYEQYF	TGTGCCAGCAGCGACCGGGGTAGCTCCTACGAGCAGTACTTC
once	TRBV6-1	TRBJ2-1	TRBD2	CASIIAGGYPNEQFF	TGTGCCAGCATTATAGCGGGGGGGTATCCCAATGAGCAGTTCTTC
.	TRBV6-5	TRBJ1-2	.	CASSTPLEAPYGYTF	TGTGCCAGCAGTACCCCTCTGGAGGCGCCCTATGGCTACACCTTC
.	TRBV29-1	TRBJ1-4	TRBD1	CSARTGANATNEKLFF	TGCAGCGCCCGTACAGGGGCAAACGCAACTAATGAAAAACTGTTTTTT
.	TRBV5-1	TRBJ2-7	TRBD2	CASSLLQSGLAGGHEQYF	TGCGCCAGCAGCTTACTCCAATCCGGACTAGCGGGAGGTCACGAGCAGTACTTC
.	TRBV6-5	TRBJ2-7	.	CASSYTDSSYEQYF	TGTGCCAGCAGTTACACGGATAGCTCCTACGAGCAGTACTTC
.	TRBV7-9	TRBJ1-5	.	CASSLAGTTGNQPQHF	TGTGCCAGCAGCTTAGCGGGCACAACCGGCAATCAGCCCCAGCATTTT
.	TRBV10-3	TRBJ1-1	.	CAISESRGFTNTEAFF	TGTGCCATCAGTGAGTCCCGGGGGTTTACGAACACTGAAGCTTTCTTT
.	TRBV6-5	TRBJ2-3	.	CASRQRSTDTQYF	TGTGCCAGCCGACAGCGTAGCACAGATACGCAGTATTTT
once	TRBV19	TRBJ2-5	TRBD1	CASSKDRDVETQYF	TGTGCCAGTAGTAAGGACAGGGATGTAGAGACCCAGTACTTC
.	TRBV7-2	TRBJ2-1	TRBD1	CASRGRDRAEGRHNEQFF	TGTGCCAGCCGGGGGAGGGACAGGGCCGAGGGCCGTCACAATGAGCAGTTCTTC
.	TRBV12-5	TRBJ1-2	.	CASGLVPVRRSYGYTF	TGTGCTAGTGGTTTGGTTCCCGTTAGGCGGAGCTATGGCTACACCTTC
.	TRBV7-9	TRBJ2-2	.	CSSSWALAGTGELFF	TGTTCCAGCAGCTGGGCGCTCGCGGGCACCGGGGAGCTGTTTTTT
.	TRBV6-5	TRBJ2-7	TRBD2	CASQWTSGGYEQYF	TGTGCCAGCCAGTGGACTAGCGGGGGGTACGAGCAGTACTTC
.	TRBV28	TRBJ2-7	TRBD1	CASRWDRAYEQYF	TGTGCCAGCAGATGGGACAGAGCCTACGAGCAGTACTTC
.	TRBV19	TRBJ1-4	.	CASTRRATNEKLFF	TGTGCCAGTACCCGACGGGCAACTAATGAAAAACTGTTTTTT
.	TRBV6-5	TRBJ2-3	TRBD2	CASRRAGADTQYF	TGTGCCAGCAGGAGGGCGGGGGCAGATACGCAGTATTTT
.	TRBV19	TRBJ2-1	.	CATATQSSYNEQFF	TGTGCCACTGCGACACAAAGCTCCTACAATGAGCAGTTCTTC
.	TRBV27	TRBJ2-7	TRBD2	CASTSLAGAFREQYF	TGTGCCAGCACCAGCCTAGCGGGAGCGTTTCGGGAGCAGTACTTC
.	TRBV29-1	TRBJ2-3	.	CSVEARGSLTDTQYF	TGCAGCGTTGAAGCGCGAGGGAGCTTGACAGATACGCAGTATTTT
.	TRBV28	TRBJ1-5	.	CASSFKSISNQPQHF	TGTGCCAGCAGTTTTAAGTCTATTAGCAATCAGCCCCAGCATTTT
.	TRBV2	TRBJ1-2	.	CASRPHINYGYTF	TGTGCCAGCAGGCCACATATTAACTATGGCTACACCTTC
.	TRBV7-2	TRBJ1-1	.	CASSTSGRANTEAFF	TGTGCCAGCAGCACCTCGGGGAGGGCAAATACTGAAGCTTTCTTT
.	TRBV5-1	TRBJ2-7	TRBD1	CASSLKGQGYEQYF	TGCGCCAGCAGCTTGAAGGGACAGGGCTACGAGCAGTACTTC
.	TRBV28	TRBJ2-4	.	CASSLLAQGRNIQYF	TGTGCCAGCAGTTTATTAGCCCAGGGGAGAAACATTCAGTACTTC
.	TRBV5-4	TRBJ2-2	.	CASSPDKEAGTGELFF	TGTGCCAGCAGCCCAGATAAGGAAGCGGGCACCGGGGAGCTGTTTTTT
.	TRBV19	TRBJ2-2	.	CASSIQGTLITGELFF	TGTGCCAGTAGTATTCAGGGGACACTTATCACCGGGGAGCTGTTTTTT
.	TRBV29-1	TRBJ1-2	.	CSVASANYGYTF	TGCAGCGTTGCTTCGGCTAACTATGGCTACACCTTC